The next 26 T cell receptor beta chains were all read from a single sample in a study of blood T cell repertoires in COVID-19. Data came from immunoSEQ multiplex PCR; TCRdb stores just in-frame clones and leaves some out. The table shows approximately 31,000 clones, with 80% to 90% occurring only once. The sample was peripheral blood. Receptors were obtained from a woman aged 80 or older with active or convalescent COVID-19.

The chain is built from TRBV5-4 and TRBJ2-5; 11 nucleotides agree with TRBD2. This CDR3 comprises 15 residues. The germline gives CDR1 SGHNT, CDR2 YYREEE (reference sequence). V was pared by 4 bases and J by 1 base, with 3 bases of the junction left unmatched. The CDR3 here is CASSRTSGSQETQYF. CDR3 bases: TGTGCCAGCAGCCGGACTAGCGGGTCCCAAGAGACCCAGTACTTC. The variable domain in full, completed from reference TRBV5-4 and TRBJ2-5, reads ETGVTQSPTHLIKTRGQQVTLRCSSQSGHNTVSWYQQALGQGPQFIFQYYREEENGRGNFPPRFSGLQFPNYSSELNVNALELDDSALYLCASSRTSGSQETQYFGPGTRLLVL.

This clone was found a few times. The chain combines TRBV29-1 with TRBJ1-1, with D possibly TRBD1 on 6 matching bases. Trimming stripped 5 bases from V and 10 bases from J, with 14 bases between. The CDR3 runs 11 residues. Germline lookup yields CDR1 SQVTM and CDR2 ANQGSEA. CDR3 region: CSVLYRVGAFF. CDR3 DNA sequence: TGCAGCGTTCTCTACAGGGTTGGAGCTTTCTTT.

The chain joins TRBV29-1 to TRBJ2-1; TRBD2 aligns across 10 bases. Germline CDR1 and CDR2: SQVTM and ANQGSEA. J was trimmed by 6 bases and V by 7 bases; bases with no gene match: 6. This CDR3 is built from 13 residues. The CDR3 DNA reads TGCAGCGGTAGCGGGGGGACCACCAATGAGCAGTTCTTC. As protein: CSGSGGTTNEQFF.

This clone occurred once. The chain has TRBV19 and TRBJ1-1; TRBD1 might be the D (6 bases). CDR3 length: 12 amino acids. CDR1 is LNHDA, CDR2 SQIVND, per germline (reference sequence). V was clipped by 6 bases and J by 10 bases, with 15 bases between them. The CDR3 region is CASSTGSRGAFF. In DNA, the CDR3 is TGTGCCAGTAGCACAGGGTCGAGGGGAGCTTTCTTT. The full variable domain, its missing parts supplied by reference TRBV19 and TRBJ1-1, is DGGITQSPKYLFRKEGQNVTLSCEQNLNHDAMYWYRQDPGQGLRLIYYSQIVNDFQKGDIAEGYSVSREKKESFPLTVTSAQKNPTAFYLCASSTGSRGAFFGQGTRLTVV.

The rearrangement links TRBV2 to TRBJ2-1, with a possible D match to TRBD2 (5 bases). V gave up 4 bases and J gave up 7 bases, with 17 bases separating them. CDR3 length: 15 residues. Germline V gene data show CDR1 as SNHLY and CDR2 as FYNNEI. CDR3 protein: CASSAQLVSVNEQFF. The CDR3 DNA reads TGTGCCAGCAGTGCGCAACTAGTGTCCGTGAATGAGCAGTTCTTC.

This chain links TRBV13 with TRBJ2-3, with 8 bases lining up with TRBD2. The germline V gene has CDR1 PRHDT and CDR2 FYEKMQ (reference sequence). This CDR3 comprises 15 residues. V lost 3 bases and J lost 0; bases outside the gene matches: 2. The CDR3 DNA reads as TGTGCCAGCAGCTTCGGGGGGGCTAGCACAGATACGCAGTATTTT. Translating it yields CASSFGGASTDTQYF.

The CDR3 is CASSLEASGLAKNIQYF. CDR3 coding DNA: TGTGCCAGCAGCTTGGAGGCTAGTGGCCTCGCCAAAAACATTCAGTACTTC. The rearrangement joins TRBV5-4 to TRBJ2-4; D is uncertain. The CDR3 has 17 amino acids. V was shortened by 0 bases and J by 1 base, with 14 bases between the two germline ends. Germline loops: CDR1 SGHNT, CDR2 YYREEE (reference sequence).

Relative to its sample, this clone is medium-sized (0.01 to 0.1%). This chain links TRBV6-2 or TRBV6-3 with TRBJ2-1; possibly TRBD1 for D (6 bases). The CDR3 sequence is 16 residues long. V was pared by 5 bases and J by 7 bases, with 21 bases between. Germline-derived CDR1 and CDR2 are MNHEY and SVGEGT. CDR3 coding DNA: TGTGCCAGCAGTCCCAGCGGACGGACCACAGGGAATGAGCAGTTCTTC. Its translation: CASSPSGRTTGNEQFF.

The chain joins TRBV2 to TRBJ1-1; 7 nucleotides line up with TRBD1. The V and J ends lost 8 bases and 6 bases, in that order; junction bases with no gene match: 12. Per the germline V gene, CDR1 is SNHLY and CDR2 is FYNNEI. The length of the CDR3 is 14 residues. The CDR3 loop reads CASRETGSSAEAFF. The CDR3, as DNA: TGTGCCAGCCGGGAGACAGGGTCCTCGGCTGAAGCTTTCTTT.

The chain employs TRBV5-4 and TRBJ2-7; the match to TRBD2 covers 8 bases. V shed 1 base and J 5 bases; nucleotides not matched to a gene: 5. The CDR3 has 14 residues. Germline values: CDR1 SGHNT, CDR2 YYREEE (reference sequence). The CDR3 sequence is CASSLWGGGNEQYF. CDR3 in DNA: TGTGCCAGCAGCTTGTGGGGCGGGGGGAACGAGCAGTACTTC.

This chain links TRBV28 with TRBJ1-1; D possibly corresponds to TRBD1 (6 bases). CDR1 and CDR2 (germline): MDHEN, SYDVKM. V was trimmed by 10 bases and J by 0 bases, leaving 12 bases between them. The CDR3 is 13 residues long. The DNA of the CDR3 is TGTGCCACCGGGGGGCGCATGAACACTGAAGCTTTCTTT. It specifies CATGGRMNTEAFF.

CDR3: CASSVDGTNEKLFF. CDR3 nucleotide sequence: TGCGCCAGCAGCGTGGACGGGACTAATGAAAAACTGTTTTTT. This chain connects TRBV5-1 to TRBJ1-4; D unclear. Germline CDR1 SGHRS, CDR2 YFSETQ. CDR3 length: 14 amino acids. The V gene lost 4 bases and the J gene lost 2 bases, with 9 bases spanning the gap.

V and J are TRBV5-1 and TRBJ2-7; D is possibly TRBD2 (6 bases). The ends were cut back, 0 bases at V and 0 bases at J, with 10 bases in the middle. The CDR3 runs 15 residues. The germline V gene encodes CDR1 SGHRS and CDR2 YFSETQ. The CDR3 DNA sequence: TGCGCCAGCAGCTTGGACGGGAGTAGCTCCTACGAGCAGTACTTC. Its translation is CASSLDGSSSYEQYF.

The chain is built from TRBV28 and TRBJ1-2; 7 bases line up with TRBD1. With 8 bases clipped from V and 2 bases from J, the junction kept 8 bases outside the gene matches. The CDR3 runs to 14 residues. Germline V gene sequence: CDR1 MDHEN, CDR2 SYDVKM. For the CDR3, the DNA is TGTGCCAGCGGCTCAGGGGGGATCAACTATGGCTACACCTTC. This encodes CASGSGGINYGYTF.

This sequence joins TRBV5-4 and TRBJ2-7, with a tentative D call TRBD1 (5 bases). Germline V gene lookup returns CDR1 SGHNT and CDR2 YYREEE (reference sequence). This CDR3 contains 15 residues. Deletions cut 4 bases from V and 5 bases from J, with 19 bases between. The DNA for the CDR3 is TGTGCCAGCAGCCCTAGTGTCTGGACGGACAACGAGCAGTACTTC. Translation: CASSPSVWTDNEQYF. Supplemented by reference TRBV5-4 and TRBJ2-7, the full variable domain reads ETGVTQSPTHLIKTRGQQVTLRCSSQSGHNTVSWYQQALGQGPQFIFQYYREEENGRGNFPPRFSGLQFPNYSSELNVNALELDDSALYLCASSPSVWTDNEQYFGPGTRLTVT.

The chain uses TRBV5-5 and TRBJ2-1; TRBD1 matches 7 bases. The junction had 3 bases not matched to a gene; V was cut back by 4 bases and J by 2 bases. The CDR3 covers 14 residues. Germline V gene data show CDR1 as SGHKS and CDR2 as YYEKEE (reference sequence). CDR3 protein: CASSRTGTYNEQFF. In DNA form, the CDR3 reads TGTGCCAGCAGCAGGACAGGCACCTACAATGAGCAGTTCTTC.

V usage is TRBV6-5 and J usage is TRBJ2-2; 13 nucleotides line up with TRBD2. The CDR3 loop spans 14 amino acids. The V gene end was trimmed by 8 bases and the J gene end by 7 bases; junction bases not matched to a gene: 4. The germline CDR1 and CDR2 sequences are MNHEY and SVGAGI. The CDR3, as DNA: TGTGCCAGCGGCAGACTAGCGGGAGGCGGGGAGCTGTTTTTT. Translation gives CASGRLAGGGELFF.

This clone was recorded once. The rearrangement uses TRBV7-9 and TRBJ1-1; the match to TRBD1 covers 8 bases. The CDR3 has 17 amino acids. Germline-derived CDR1 and CDR2 are SEHNR and FQNEAQ (reference sequence). V lost 1 base and J lost 3; bases outside the gene matches: 10. The CDR3 coding sequence is TGTGCCAGCAGCTTAGTAGGACTGGAGGACAGGGACACTGAAGCTTTCTTT. Protein sequence: CASSLVGLEDRDTEAFF.

The chain is built from TRBV6-1 and TRBJ2-1, with D possibly matching TRBD1 (6 bases). Per germline, CDR1 MNHNS and CDR2 SASEGT. V lost 2 bases, J lost 6 bases, and 11 bases lay in between. The CDR3 runs to 14 residues. CDR3 sequence reads: CASSETGSFNEQFF. Here the CDR3 DNA reads TGTGCCAGCAGTGAAACAGGGAGCTTCAATGAGCAGTTCTTC.

The chain carries TRBV28 and TRBJ2-7; 13 bases align to TRBD2. Germline trimming cut 7 bases from V and 9 bases from J; bases unmatched to any gene: 21. This CDR3 has 18 amino acids. CDR1 is MDHEN and CDR2 is SYDVKM in the germline V gene. The CDR3 region is CASTFQRRAGTSGMSQYF. The CDR3 nucleotides read TGTGCCAGCACCTTTCAGCGGAGAGCCGGGACTAGCGGGATGTCGCAGTACTTC.

The chain uses TRBV18 and TRBJ1-6; a possible D gene is TRBD1 (6 bases). This CDR3 region has 14 residues. The V gene lost 3 bases and the J gene lost 10 bases, with 13 bases spanning the gap. The germline V gene has CDR1 KGHSH and CDR2 LQKENI. Here the CDR3 reads CASSPPGQRSPLHF. CDR3 DNA sequence: TGTGCCAGCTCACCCCCGGGACAACGGTCACCCCTCCACTTT.

This clone was observed a handful of times. As DNA, the CDR3 is TGTGCCAGCAGTGTCGAGGCGACGAGTTCTGGAAACACCATATATTTT. It encodes CASSVEATSSGNTIYF. V is TRBV2 and J is TRBJ1-3; D is undetermined. V was cut by 4 bases and J by 1 base, with 14 bases left in between. CDR1 and CDR2 (germline): SNHLY, FYNNEI. The CDR3 spans 16 residues.

This clone appeared once. The V gene is TRBV6-5, the J gene TRBJ1-2, with a tentative D call TRBD1 (5 bases). V lost 6 bases and J 8 bases, leaving 16 bases between the germline ends. Looked up from germline, CDR1 is MNHEY and CDR2 is SVGAGI. The CDR3 is 13 residues long. The CDR3 DNA follows: TGTGCCAGCAGCCGGGAGGGTTGGGACGGCTACACCTTC. It is translated as CASSREGWDGYTF.

This chain uses TRBV29-1 with TRBJ1-4; tentatively, D is TRBD1 (5 bases). This CDR3 is 15 amino acids long. The germline V gene has CDR1 SQVTM and CDR2 ANQGSEA. Between the trimmed V and J ends, which lost 5 bases and 0 bases, there was a span of 13 bases. The CDR3 region is CSVTRVVATNEKLFF. Here the CDR3 DNA reads TGCAGCGTTACCAGGGTCGTTGCAACTAATGAAAAACTGTTTTTT.

The genes are TRBV7-2 and TRBJ1-2, with TRBD1 identical over 9 bases. V was pared by 7 bases and J by 6 bases, with 9 bases of the junction left unmatched. This CDR3 is 14 amino acids long. The germline V gene encodes CDR1 SGHTA and CDR2 FQGNSA. CDR3 DNA: TGTGCCAGCACACACAGGGGGCACGAGGATGGCTACACCTTC. It encodes CASTHRGHEDGYTF.

This sequence joins TRBV7-8 and TRBJ2-5; 10 positions agree with TRBD2. Per germline, CDR1 SGHVS and CDR2 FQNEAQ. The V and J ends lost 2 bases and 7 bases, in that order; junction bases with no gene match: 4. The CDR3 has 14 amino acids. The CDR3 here is CASSLPASGGTQYF. DNA for the CDR3: TGTGCCAGCAGCTTACCGGCTAGCGGGGGGACCCAGTACTTC.